The rows below give T cell receptor beta chains drawn from one sample of a study of cytomegalovirus exposure and HLA in healthy donors. The data were produced by immunoSEQ multiplex PCR, yet TCRdb's version contains in-frame clones alone and is incomplete. Altogether tens of thousands of clones are present, 78% being singletons, with the ten largest covering more than 7.5%. The sample consisted of PBMCs. The receptors originated from a man between 35 and 55 years old in good health and CMV-seronegative. CDR3s include the opening cysteine and the closing phenylalanine or tryptophan. The D gene is left open where the match is weak. Where a row states a size, it is once, few, many or the class of an expanded clone; other rows omit it.

J	D	V	size	length	CDR3	DNA
TRBJ1-1	NA	TRBV7-2	once	16	CASSLEPLQGRAEAFF	TGTGCCAGCAGCTTAGAGCCCCTACAGGGACGGGCTGAAGCTTTCTTT
TRBJ2-1	NA	TRBV6-5	NA	13	CASTRQPSGLQFF	TGTGCCAGCACCCGCCAACCCTCAGGGTTGCAGTTCTTC
TRBJ2-7	NA	TRBV6-5	NA	15	CASSYDRKKLYEQYF	TGTGCCAGCAGTTACGACAGAAAGAAACTCTACGAGCAGTACTTC
TRBJ1-2	NA	TRBV18	once	16	CASSPDEGKVSGGYTF	TGTGCCAGCTCACCTGACGAGGGAAAGGTTTCGGGGGGCTACACCTTC
TRBJ1-1	TRBD1	TRBV18	NA	15	CASSPLTGGNTEAFF	TGTGCCAGCTCACCACTAACAGGGGGTAACACTGAAGCTTTCTTT
TRBJ2-5	TRBD2	TRBV2	NA	15	CASSNPSGGGETQYF	TGTGCCAGCAGCAACCCTAGCGGGGGAGGTGAGACCCAGTACTTC
TRBJ1-2	NA	TRBV28	NA	13	CASRGQGTPGYTF	TGTGCCAGCAGGGGGCAGGGAACCCCTGGCTACACCTTC
TRBJ1-5	NA	TRBV5-8	NA	13	CASSFHSNQPQHF	TGTGCCAGCAGCTTTCATAGCAATCAGCCCCAGCATTTT
TRBJ2-7	TRBD1	TRBV5-1	NA	14	CASSTRGQGYEQYF	TGCGCCAGCAGCACCCGTGGACAGGGGTACGAGCAGTACTTC
TRBJ1-4	TRBD1	TRBV2	few	13	CAGLQGAGEKLFF	TGTGCCGGGCTTCAGGGGGCTGGCGAAAAACTGTTTTTT
TRBJ2-4	TRBD2	TRBV27	NA	16	CASSSSGTSGSYLQYF	TGTGCCAGCAGTTCCTCCGGGACTAGCGGGAGCTACCTTCAGTACTTC
TRBJ1-1	NA	TRBV10-3	few	15	CAISAWAGRNTEAFF	TGTGCCATCAGTGCCTGGGCAGGAAGGAACACTGAAGCTTTCTTT
TRBJ2-5	TRBD2	TRBV9	once	15	CASSSSGGVWETQYF	TGTGCCAGCAGCTCTAGCGGGGGGGTATGGGAGACCCAGTACTTC
TRBJ2-7	TRBD2	TRBV7-8	NA	17	CASTYSPGTSGSYEQYF	TGTGCCAGCACATACTCACCCGGGACTAGCGGTTCCTACGAGCAGTACTTC
TRBJ2-7	NA	TRBV5-1	NA	15	CASTKTGQGTYEQYF	TGCGCCAGCACCAAAACGGGGCAGGGGACCTACGAGCAGTACTTC
TRBJ2-1	TRBD2	TRBV5-1	NA	15	CASSFSGRGGNEQFF	TGCGCCAGCAGCTTTAGCGGGAGGGGGGGCAATGAGCAGTTCTTC
TRBJ2-2	TRBD2	TRBV11-2	NA	18	CASSLDLASGGRTGELFF	TGTGCCAGCAGCTTAGACTTGGCTAGCGGGGGTCGGACCGGGGAGCTGTTTTTT
TRBJ1-2	NA	TRBV7-2	few	15	CASSLDRGATYGYTF	TGTGCCAGCAGTTTAGATCGGGGGGCCACCTATGGCTACACCTTC
TRBJ2-5	TRBD2	TRBV19	NA	17	CASSMGAGWEDQETQYF	TGTGCCAGTAGTATGGGAGCGGGGTGGGAGGACCAAGAGACCCAGTACTTC
TRBJ2-3	NA	TRBV6-1	NA	14	CASSDHTLTDTQYF	TGTGCCAGCAGTGACCATACATTAACAGATACGCAGTATTTT
TRBJ1-6	TRBD1	TRBV2	NA	18	CASTGDRGRIGYNSPLHF	TGTGCCAGCACCGGGGACAGGGGAAGAATTGGATATAATTCACCCCTCCACTTT
TRBJ1-2	NA	TRBV12-5	NA	12	CASANRFYGYTF	TGTGCTAGTGCGAACAGATTCTATGGCTACACCTTC
TRBJ2-3	NA	TRBV11-2	NA	15	CASSLADGGADTQYF	TGTGCCAGCAGCTTGGCAGACGGCGGGGCAGATACGCAGTATTTT
TRBJ2-1	TRBD2	TRBV4-1	NA	18	CASSPGGLAVNPYNEQFF	TGCGCCAGCAGCCCCGGAGGGCTAGCGGTTAACCCCTACAATGAGCAGTTCTTC
TRBJ1-5	NA	TRBV6-6	few	12	CATLGGNQPQHF	TGTGCCACCCTCGGGGGTAATCAGCCCCAGCATTTT
TRBJ2-7	NA	TRBV29-1	NA	12	CSVGDVPIEQYF	TGCAGCGTCGGAGATGTCCCTATCGAGCAGTACTTC
TRBJ2-7	NA	TRBV6-5	NA	13	CASSYSTREKQYF	TGTGCCAGCAGTTACTCGACTAGGGAGAAGCAGTACTTC
TRBJ2-1	TRBD2	TRBV28	NA	13	CASWTSGNNEQFF	TGTGCCAGTTGGACTAGCGGAAACAATGAGCAGTTCTTC
TRBJ1-1	NA	TRBV11-3	few	13	CASSSDMNTEAFF	TGTGCCAGCAGCTCGGACATGAACACTGAAGCTTTCTTT
TRBJ1-3	NA	TRBV21-1	NA	15	CASSRVGSSGNTIYF	TGTGCCAGCAGTCGGGTGGGGAGCTCTGGAAACACCATATATTTT
TRBJ2-7	TRBD1	TRBV28	NA	15	CASSFPTGLSYEQYF	TGTGCCAGCAGTTTCCCGACAGGGCTGTCCTACGAGCAGTACTTC
TRBJ1-2	TRBD1	TRBV7-3	once	13	CASSSQGAEGYTF	TGTGCCAGCAGCTCCCAGGGGGCGGAAGGCTACACCTTC
TRBJ2-1	TRBD2	TRBV7-9	NA	15	CASSPWAGVTNEQFF	TGTGCCAGCAGCCCCTGGGCGGGAGTAACGAATGAGCAGTTCTTC
TRBJ1-3	NA	TRBV2	NA	12	CASRYRVHTIYF	TGTGCCAGCAGATACAGGGTACACACCATATATTTT
TRBJ1-2	TRBD1	TRBV7-9	NA	18	CASSLAGTGAIESRGYTF	TGTGCCAGCAGCTTAGCCGGGACAGGGGCCATCGAGTCGAGGGGCTACACCTTC
TRBJ2-7	TRBD1	TRBV2	NA	14	CASRTGQGLYEQYF	TGTGCCAGCAGGACGGGACAGGGACTTTACGAGCAGTACTTC
TRBJ2-7	TRBD2	TRBV7-9	NA	15	CASSSRLAGVGEQYF	TGTGCCAGCAGTTCTCGACTAGCGGGAGTGGGCGAGCAGTACTTC
TRBJ2-5	NA	TRBV19	NA	16	CASSIFGGGGQETQYF	TGTGCCAGTAGTATCTTTGGGGGAGGAGGGCAAGAGACCCAGTACTTC
TRBJ1-5	NA	TRBV30	NA	13	CAWPGKIYQPQHF	TGTGCCTGGCCAGGGAAAATTTATCAGCCCCAGCATTTT
TRBJ2-3	NA	TRBV5-1	NA	15	CASLEESGSTDTQYF	TGCGCCAGCCTCGAAGAGAGCGGAAGCACAGATACGCAGTATTTT
TRBJ2-2	NA	TRBV2	NA	17	CASSEAWADSNTGELFF	TGTGCCAGCAGTGAAGCGTGGGCGGACTCGAACACCGGGGAGCTGTTTTTT
TRBJ2-5	NA	TRBV6-5	NA	13	CASSLGEEETQYF	TGTGCCAGCAGTTTAGGGGAAGAAGAGACCCAGTACTTC
TRBJ2-5	NA	TRBV29-1	NA	14	CSVEPGLRGETQYF	TGCAGCGTTGAACCCGGCCTGAGAGGCGAGACCCAGTACTTC
TRBJ2-7	TRBD1	TRBV2	few	14	CASSEEQGAYEQYF	TGTGCCAGCAGTGAAGAGCAGGGGGCTTACGAGCAGTACTTC